A single sample gave rise to the 2 T cell receptor beta chains below, sequenced in a study of T cells expressing NK-cell markers. Using the 5' RACE reads, TCRdb records one entry per CDR3 protein without DNA. Its table records a few hundred thousand distinct CDR3 sequences. Material: blood T cells: a sorted CD56 or NKG2C T cell subset, CD4+ or CD8+ T cells, or bulk PBMC T cells (not recorded which). The receptors were sampled from a man aged 18 to 69 in good health.

The rearrangement links TRBV4-2 to TRBJ2-2. There are 14 residues in the CDR3. Germline values: CDR1 LGHNA, CDR2 YNFKEQ. The CDR3 region is CASSQDPATGELFF.

The chain has TRBV20-1 and TRBJ1-5; TCRdb indicates TRBD1, and absent DNA this call remains unverified. Germline-derived CDR1 and CDR2 are DFQATT and SNEGSKA (reference sequence). The CDR3 spans 14 residues. CDR3 in amino acids: CSASLQDSNQPQHF.